These 25 T cell receptor beta chains were sequenced from one sample in a study of shared clonotypes between healthy human individuals. Here immunoSEQ multiplex PCR was the method, and the copy in TCRdb shows in-frame clones only, minus some. The data show about half a million clones, with 77% seen just once and around 13% held by the top ten. Specimen: PBMCs. The receptor set was obtained from a woman between 40 and 55 years old in good health. Some clones in this sample may be carry-over from other donors' samples.

This clone was counted between two and nine times. The rearrangement links TRBV7-9 to TRBJ2-7; the match to TRBD1 covers 9 bases. CDR3 length: 15 residues. Germline CDR1 reads SEHNR; CDR2 reads FQNEAQ (reference sequence). V shed 4 bases, J shed 6 bases, and the junction held 10 bases outside the gene matches. DNA for the CDR3: TGTGCCAGCAGCTCCACGACAGGGGGTTCCCCCGAGCAGTACTTC. Protein product: CASSSTTGGSPEQYF.

The chain carries TRBV7-9 and TRBJ2-5; 7 nucleotides match TRBD1. Per the germline V gene, CDR1 is SEHNR and CDR2 is FQNEAQ (reference sequence). CDR3 length: 15 amino acids. Trimming took 0 bases from V and 2 from J; bases not matched to a gene: 3. CDR3 region: CASSLAGQRQETQYF. The CDR3 coding sequence is TGTGCCAGCAGCTTAGCGGGACAGAGACAAGAGACCCAGTACTTC.

The CDR3 DNA sequence: TGTGCCAGCTCCTTGTCCCCCGGAAGGACAGGGAACACAGATACGCAGTATTTT. Encoded protein: CASSLSPGRTGNTDTQYF. The rearrangement uses TRBV18 and TRBJ2-3, with 8 bases lining up with TRBD1. The length of the CDR3 is 18 residues. J lost 2 bases, V lost 6 bases, and 16 bases had no gene match. Germline CDR1 reads KGHSH; CDR2 reads LQKENI.

The chain carries TRBV21-1 and TRBJ2-7; the listed D gene, TRBD2, was not tested against the DNA. TRBV21-1 is a pseudogene locus. This CDR3 is built from 13 residues. DNA of the CDR3: TGTGCCAGCAGCCCGGGTGAGGGCTACGAGCAGTACTTC. Translated, it gives CASSPGEGYEQYF.

With respect to this clone: Given a far larger clone just one base away, this is likely a sequencing read error. This chain connects TRBV29-1 to TRBJ2-3, with D perhaps being TRBD1 or TRBD2 (7 bases each). Germline V gene sequence: CDR1 SQVTM, CDR2 ANQGSEA. The V end was cut by 2 bases, the J end by 8 bases, with 14 bases between. CDR3 length equals 13 residues. The CDR3 here is CSVEQGGGGTQYF. In DNA, the CDR3 is TGCAGCGTTGAACAGGGGGGAGGGGGTACGCAGTATTTT.

This chain joins TRBV7-9 and TRBJ1-5; TRBD1 matches at 9 bases. Germline lookup yields CDR1 SEHNR and CDR2 FQNEAQ (reference sequence). The V gene end was trimmed by 3 bases and the J gene end by 5 bases; junction bases not matched to a gene: 11. CDR3 length: 17 amino acids. Here the CDR3 DNA reads TGTGCCAGCAGCTTCCACCTCCCGGGACAGGGTCATCAGCCCCAGCATTTT. Translation gives CASSFHLPGQGHQPQHF.

In its sample, this clone was seen a few times. This chain joins TRBV28 and TRBJ1-1; TRBD1 aligns across 7 bases. CDR3 length: 18 residues. After removal of 5 bases from V and 7 bases from J, the junction contained 22 bases not matched to a gene. Germline CDR1 reads MDHEN; CDR2 reads SYDVKM. CDR3 coding DNA: TGTGCCAGCAGTCCACCCCCCACCCGAAACGACAGGGTCGATGAAGCTTTCTTT. Amino acids: CASSPPPTRNDRVDEAFF.

In this sample, this clone is medium-sized. This sample also contains other DNA sequences that code for the same CDR3. The V call is TRBV4-2, the J call TRBJ2-7; D is unresolved. The germline CDR1 and CDR2 sequences are LGHNA and YNFKEQ. The V gene lost 0 bases and the J gene lost 1 base, with 10 bases spanning the gap. The CDR3 contains 15 residues. In nucleotides, the CDR3 is TGTGCCAGCAGCCAAGAAGGAGATGTATCCTACGAGCAGTACTTC. Amino acids: CASSQEGDVSYEQYF.

The rearrangement links TRBV5-1 to TRBJ2-7; D call uncertain. Germline lookup yields CDR1 SGHRS and CDR2 YFSETQ. The length of the CDR3 is 13 residues. V was pared by 3 bases and J by 4 bases, with 11 bases between. This CDR3 is CASSSTSPYEQYF. CDR3 sequence (DNA): TGCGCCAGCAGCTCAACCTCCCCTTACGAGCAGTACTTC.

Concerning this clone: It is likely a read error: a sequence one base away is far more abundant. The chain combines TRBV7-2 with TRBJ1-2; a weak D match, TRBD1 (5 bases). CDR1 and CDR2 (germline): SGHTA, FQGNSA. The CDR3 loop spans 13 amino acids. CDR3 amino acids: CASSLWQGHGYIF. The CDR3 DNA sequence: TGTGCCAGCAGCTTATGGCAGGGCCATGGCTACATCTTC. The full variable domain, in which reference TRBV7-2 and TRBJ1-2 provide the parts outside the CDR3, is GAGVSQSPSNKVTEKGKDVELRCDPISGHTALYWYRQSLGQGLEFLIYFQGNSAPDKSGLPSDRFSAERTGGSVSTLTIQRTQQEDSAVYLCASSLWQGHGYIFGSGTRLTVV.

The chain is built from TRBV7-9 and TRBJ1-1, with D uncertain. CDR3 length: 14 amino acids. The germline V gene encodes CDR1 SEHNR and CDR2 FQNEAQ (reference sequence). V was shortened by 3 bases and J by 1 base, with 9 bases between the two germline ends. DNA of the CDR3: TGTGCCAGCAGCTTGGGTGGTTGGAACACTGAAGCTTTCTTT. Protein product: CASSLGGWNTEAFF.

The chain carries TRBV18 and TRBJ1-5, with D possibly being TRBD1 (5 bases). V was cut by 0 bases and J by 7 bases, with 16 bases left in between. Looked up from germline, CDR1 is KGHSH and CDR2 is LQKENI. This CDR3 has 16 amino acids. CDR3 protein: CASSPPGGVGGQPQHF. CDR3 DNA: TGTGCCAGCTCACCACCGGGGGGGGTCGGCGGGCAGCCCCAGCATTTT.

V is TRBV6-4 and J is TRBJ1-5, with 7 nucleotides matching TRBD1. CDR3 size: 13 residues. V lost 6 bases and J lost 6; bases outside the gene matches: 5. Germline CDR1 and CDR2: MRHNA and SNTAGT. CDR3 protein: CASSPGQAQPQHF. As DNA, the CDR3 is TGTGCCAGCAGCCCTGGACAGGCTCAGCCCCAGCATTTT.

This clone was detected only a few times. A far larger clone is off by one base, so a read error is likely. The V call is TRBV5-4, the J call TRBJ2-7; D gene unclear. The CDR3 covers 13 residues. The germline CDR1 and CDR2 sequences are SGHNT and YYREEE (reference sequence). The V gene lost 4 bases and the J gene lost 5 bases, with 13 bases spanning the gap. The CDR3: CASSLSPIHEQYF. CDR3 nucleotide sequence: TGTGCCAGCAGCCTCTCCCCCATCCACGAGCAGTACTTC.

The V call is TRBV28, the J call TRBJ2-7; a weak D match, TRBD1 (6 bases). The CDR3 runs to 13 residues. CDR1 and CDR2 (germline): MDHEN, SYDVKM. This CDR3 reads CVCRGYGSYEQYF. As DNA, the CDR3 is TGTGTCTGCAGGGGTTACGGCTCCTACGAGCAGTACTTC.

The V call is TRBV18, the J call TRBJ1-4; 10 bases are a match to TRBD1. The V segment lost 3 bases and the J segment 8 bases; nucleotides outside the gene matches: 3. Germline V lookup: CDR1 KGHSH, CDR2 LQKENI. This CDR3 is 14 amino acids long. The CDR3 sequence is CASSPTGGDEKLFF. The CDR3 DNA reads TGTGCCAGCTCACCGACAGGGGGCGACGAAAAACTGTTTTTT.

The V and J genes are TRBV7-2 and TRBJ2-5; 9 nucleotides align to TRBD2. The trim removed 6 bases at V and 6 bases at J, leaving 11 bases unmatched. The CDR3 length is 15 residues. CDR1 is SGHTA and CDR2 is FQGNSA in the germline V gene. The CDR3 nucleotides read TGTGCCAGCAGTATGGCGGGAGGGCCCCCAAAGACCCAGTACTTC. Its translation is CASSMAGGPPKTQYF.

This clone was seen only once. The chain combines TRBV11-3 with TRBJ2-3, with D unresolved. The CDR3 spans 16 residues. Trimming cost V 4 bases and J 0 bases, with 14 bases left between them. The germline V gene encodes CDR1 SGHNT and CDR2 YENEEA. CDR3 residues: CASSSPGPTSTDTQYF. CDR3 DNA: TGTGCCAGCAGCTCCCCCGGACCCACGAGCACAGATACGCAGTATTTT.

J is TRBJ2-3 and V is TRBV7-8, with unresolved D. The V and J ends lost 0 bases and 2 bases respectively, with 0 bases between them. Germline CDR1 SGHVS, CDR2 FQNEAQ. The CDR3 runs to 12 residues. The CDR3 loop reads CASSLATDTQYF. CDR3 DNA sequence: TGTGCCAGCAGCTTAGCCACAGATACGCAGTATTTT.

The V gene is TRBV11-3, the J gene TRBJ2-1; 12 bases agree with TRBD2. Germline CDR1 is SGHNT and CDR2 is YENEEA. The CDR3 extends over 16 amino acids. The trim removed 5 bases at V and 0 bases at J, leaving 2 bases unmatched. The CDR3 bases are TGTGCCAGCAGCGGACTAGCGGGGAGCTCCTACAATGAGCAGTTCTTC. Protein sequence: CASSGLAGSSYNEQFF.

The chain uses TRBV9 and TRBJ2-5, with 7 bases identical to TRBD2. There are 16 residues in the CDR3. The germline CDR1 and CDR2 sequences are SGDLS and YYNGEE. Trimming at V came to 3 bases and at J to 5 bases, leaving 13 bases not matched to a gene. This CDR3 reads CASSAYTAAGIETQYF. DNA for the CDR3: TGTGCCAGCAGCGCATACACAGCAGCGGGAATTGAGACCCAGTACTTC.

V is TRBV19 and J is TRBJ2-7, with D possibly matching TRBD2 (6 bases). V was clipped by 4 bases and J by 6 bases, with 10 bases between them. The CDR3 runs to 12 residues. The V gene's germline CDR1 is LNHDA and CDR2 SQIVND (reference sequence). CDR3 bases: TGTGCCAGTAGTAGGAGGGCTGGCGAGCAGTACTTC. As protein: CASSRRAGEQYF.

The chain recombines TRBV27 with TRBJ2-7; 7 bases are shared with TRBD1. Trimming removed 6 bases from V and 7 bases from J; junction bases left unmatched: 9. CDR1 is MNHEY, CDR2 SMNVEV, per germline (reference sequence). The length of the CDR3 is 13 residues. CDR3 region: CASRLTGEGEQYF. DNA of the CDR3: TGTGCCAGCAGGCTTACAGGGGAAGGGGAGCAGTACTTC.

This rearrangement joins TRBV28 to TRBJ2-1; D uncertain. V lost 2 bases, J lost 2 bases, and 7 bases lay in between. CDR1 is MDHEN, CDR2 SYDVKM, per germline. This CDR3 spans 14 amino acids. This CDR3 is CASSLNPTYNEQFF. CDR3 DNA: TGTGCCAGCAGTTTAAACCCTACCTACAATGAGCAGTTCTTC. Using reference TRBV28 and TRBJ2-1 for the parts outside the CDR3, the full variable domain is DVKVTQSSRYLVKRTGEKVFLECVQDMDHENMFWYRQDPGLGLRLIYFSYDVKMKEKGDIPEGYSVSREKKERFSLILESASTNQTSMYLCASSLNPTYNEQFFGPGTRLTVL.

Of note for this clone: This sequence may be a read error, since a much larger clone differs from it by one base. The same CDR3 also results from other DNA sequences found in this sample. The rearrangement uses TRBV18 and TRBJ1-5; D may be TRBD1 (5 bases). The CDR3 covers 13 residues. Germline V gene data show CDR1 as KGHSH and CDR2 as LQKENI. CDR3 in amino acids: CASSFGTDQPQHF. The CDR3 DNA sequence: TGTGCCAGCTCATTCGGGACGGATCAGCCCCAGCACTTT.